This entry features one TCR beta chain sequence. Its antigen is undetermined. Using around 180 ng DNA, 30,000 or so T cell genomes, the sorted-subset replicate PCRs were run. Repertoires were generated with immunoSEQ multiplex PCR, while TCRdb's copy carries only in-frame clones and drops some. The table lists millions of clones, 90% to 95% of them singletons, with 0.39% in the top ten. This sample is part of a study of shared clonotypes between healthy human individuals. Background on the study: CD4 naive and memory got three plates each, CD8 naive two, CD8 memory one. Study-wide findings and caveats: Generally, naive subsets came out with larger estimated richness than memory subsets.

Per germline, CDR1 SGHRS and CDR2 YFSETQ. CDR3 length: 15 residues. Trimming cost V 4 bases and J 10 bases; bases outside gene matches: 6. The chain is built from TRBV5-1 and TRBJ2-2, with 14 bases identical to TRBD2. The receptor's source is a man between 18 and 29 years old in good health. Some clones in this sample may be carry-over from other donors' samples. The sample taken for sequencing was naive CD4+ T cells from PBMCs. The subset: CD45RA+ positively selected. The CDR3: CASSPQGLAGEELFF. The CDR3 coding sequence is TGCGCCAGCAGCCCGCAGGGACTAGCGGGAGAGGAGCTGTTTTTT. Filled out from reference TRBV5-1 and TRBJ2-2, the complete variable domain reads KAGVTQTPRYLIKTRGQQVTLSCSPISGHRSVSWYQQTPGQGLQFLFEYFSETQRNKGNFPGRFSGRQFSNSRSEMNVSTLELGDSALYLCASSPQGLAGEELFFGEGSRLTVL.